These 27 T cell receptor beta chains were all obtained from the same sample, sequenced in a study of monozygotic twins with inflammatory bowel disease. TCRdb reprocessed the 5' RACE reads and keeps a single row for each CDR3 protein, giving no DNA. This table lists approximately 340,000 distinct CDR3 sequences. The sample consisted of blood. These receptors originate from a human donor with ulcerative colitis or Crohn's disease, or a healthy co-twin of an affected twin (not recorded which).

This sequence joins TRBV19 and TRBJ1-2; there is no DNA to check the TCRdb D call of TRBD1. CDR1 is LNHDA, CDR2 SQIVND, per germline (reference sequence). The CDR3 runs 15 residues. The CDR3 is CASSIDLPGLYGYTF.

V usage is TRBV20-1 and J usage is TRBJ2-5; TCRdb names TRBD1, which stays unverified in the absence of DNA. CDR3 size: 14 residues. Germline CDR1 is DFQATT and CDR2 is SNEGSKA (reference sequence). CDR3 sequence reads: CSAGHRNPQETQYF.

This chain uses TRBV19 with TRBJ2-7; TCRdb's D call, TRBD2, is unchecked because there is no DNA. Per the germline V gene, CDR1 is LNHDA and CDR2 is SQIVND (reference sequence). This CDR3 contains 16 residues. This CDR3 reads CASSLGGLAGLYEQYF.

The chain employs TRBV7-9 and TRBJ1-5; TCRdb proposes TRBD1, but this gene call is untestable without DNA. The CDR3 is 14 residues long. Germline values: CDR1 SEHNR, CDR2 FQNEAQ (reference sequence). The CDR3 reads CASSTDSFNPPQHF.

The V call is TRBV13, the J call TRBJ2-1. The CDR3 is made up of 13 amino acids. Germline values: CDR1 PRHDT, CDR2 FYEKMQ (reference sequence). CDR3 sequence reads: CASSLRTRNEQFF. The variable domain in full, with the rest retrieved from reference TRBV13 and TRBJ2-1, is AAGVIQSPRHLIKEKRETATLKCYPIPRHDTVYWYQQGPGQDPQFLISFYEKMQSDKGSIPDRFSAQQFSDYHSELNMSSLELGDSALYFCASSLRTRNEQFFGPGTRLTVL.

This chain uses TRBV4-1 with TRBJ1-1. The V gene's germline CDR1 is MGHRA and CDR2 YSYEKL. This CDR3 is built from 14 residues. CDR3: CASSQDRRYTEAFF.

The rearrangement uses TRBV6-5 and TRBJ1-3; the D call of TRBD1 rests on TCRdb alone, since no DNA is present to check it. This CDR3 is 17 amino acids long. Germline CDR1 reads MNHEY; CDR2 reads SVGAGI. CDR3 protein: CASSSPSREGTRNTIYF.

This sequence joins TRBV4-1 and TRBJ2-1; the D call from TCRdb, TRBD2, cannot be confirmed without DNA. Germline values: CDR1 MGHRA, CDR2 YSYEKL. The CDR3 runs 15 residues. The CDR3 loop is CASSQEGQAYNEQFF.

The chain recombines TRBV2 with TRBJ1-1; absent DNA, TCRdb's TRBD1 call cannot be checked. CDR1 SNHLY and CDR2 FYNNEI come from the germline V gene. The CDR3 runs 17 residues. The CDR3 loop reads CASTVNREKFMNTEAFF.

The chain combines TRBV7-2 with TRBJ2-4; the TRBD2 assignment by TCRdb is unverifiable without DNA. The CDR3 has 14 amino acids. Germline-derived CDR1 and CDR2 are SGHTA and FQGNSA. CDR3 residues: CASSPLVPGNIQYF.

CDR3 sequence reads: CSARTGGVKAFF. The rearrangement links TRBV20-1 to TRBJ1-1; TCRdb's D gene call, TRBD1, goes unchecked for lack of DNA. Germline V gives CDR1 DFQATT, CDR2 SNEGSKA (reference sequence). CDR3 length: 12 residues.

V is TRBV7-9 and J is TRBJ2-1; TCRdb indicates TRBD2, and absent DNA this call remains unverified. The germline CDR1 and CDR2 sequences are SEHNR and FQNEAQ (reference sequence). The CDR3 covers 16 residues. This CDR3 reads CASSPWGSRDYNEQFF.

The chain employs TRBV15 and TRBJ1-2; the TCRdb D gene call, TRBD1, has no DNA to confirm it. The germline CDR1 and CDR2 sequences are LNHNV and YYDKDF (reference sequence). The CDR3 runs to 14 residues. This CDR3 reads CATSRDRTNYGYTF.

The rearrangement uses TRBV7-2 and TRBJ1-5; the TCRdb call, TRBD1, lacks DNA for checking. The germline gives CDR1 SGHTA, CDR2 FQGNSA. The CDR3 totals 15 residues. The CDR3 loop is CASSADRGDNQPQHF.

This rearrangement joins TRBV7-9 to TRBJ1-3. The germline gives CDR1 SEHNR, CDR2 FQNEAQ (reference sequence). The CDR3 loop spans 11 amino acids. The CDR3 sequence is CASSEGNTIYF.

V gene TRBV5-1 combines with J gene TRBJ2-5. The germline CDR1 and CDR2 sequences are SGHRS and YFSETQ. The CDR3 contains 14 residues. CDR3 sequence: CASSLDGIQETQYF.

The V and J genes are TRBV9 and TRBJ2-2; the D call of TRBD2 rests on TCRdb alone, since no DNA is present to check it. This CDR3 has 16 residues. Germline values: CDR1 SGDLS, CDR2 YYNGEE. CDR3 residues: CASSVRGVGNTGELFF. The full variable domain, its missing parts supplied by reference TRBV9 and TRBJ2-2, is DSGVTQTPKHLITATGQRVTLRCSPRSGDLSVYWYQQSLDQGLQFLIQYYNGEERAKGNILERFSAQQFPDLHSELNLSSLELGDSALYFCASSVRGVGNTGELFFGEGSRLTVL.

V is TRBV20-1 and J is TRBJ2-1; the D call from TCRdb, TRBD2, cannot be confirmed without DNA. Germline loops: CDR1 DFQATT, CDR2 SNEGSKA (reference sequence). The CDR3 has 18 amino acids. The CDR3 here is CSARDPVRAGTSYNEQFF.

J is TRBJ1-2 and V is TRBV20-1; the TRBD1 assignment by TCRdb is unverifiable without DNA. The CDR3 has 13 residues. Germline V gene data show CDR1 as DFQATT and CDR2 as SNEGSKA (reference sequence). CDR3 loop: CSAKRQGVAGYTF.

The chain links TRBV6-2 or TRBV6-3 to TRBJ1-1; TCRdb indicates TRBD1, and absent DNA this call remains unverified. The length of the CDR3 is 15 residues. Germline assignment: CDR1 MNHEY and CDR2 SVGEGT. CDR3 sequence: CASSYQTGGNTEAFF.

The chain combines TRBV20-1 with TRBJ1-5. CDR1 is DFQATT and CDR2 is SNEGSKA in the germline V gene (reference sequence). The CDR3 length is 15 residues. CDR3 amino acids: CSALAPVGRWQPQHF.

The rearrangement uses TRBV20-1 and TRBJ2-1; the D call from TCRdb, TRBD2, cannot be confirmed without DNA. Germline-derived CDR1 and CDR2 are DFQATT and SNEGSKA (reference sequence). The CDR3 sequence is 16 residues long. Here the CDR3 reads CSARGTSGRFGNEQFF.

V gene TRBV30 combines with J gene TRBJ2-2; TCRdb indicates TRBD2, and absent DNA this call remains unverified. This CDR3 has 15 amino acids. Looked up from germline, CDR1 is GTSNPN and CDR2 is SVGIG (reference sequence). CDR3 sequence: CAWSRTSQNTGELFF.

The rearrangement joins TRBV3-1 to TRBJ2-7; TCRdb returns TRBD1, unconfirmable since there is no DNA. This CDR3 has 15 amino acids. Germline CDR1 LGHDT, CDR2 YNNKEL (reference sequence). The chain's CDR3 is CASSPGTGLTYEQYF.

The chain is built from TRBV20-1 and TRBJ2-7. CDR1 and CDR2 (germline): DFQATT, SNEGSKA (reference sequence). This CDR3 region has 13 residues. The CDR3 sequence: CSASYVRSYEQYF.

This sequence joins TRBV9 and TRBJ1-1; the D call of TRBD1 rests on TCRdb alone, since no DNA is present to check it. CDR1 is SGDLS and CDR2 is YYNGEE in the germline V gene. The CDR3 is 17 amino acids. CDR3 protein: CASSSRGWTGGDTEAFF.

The CDR3 loop reads CASSSRPFAETQYF. The V gene is TRBV11-2, the J gene TRBJ2-5. The CDR3 length is 14 residues. CDR1 and CDR2 from the germline V gene are SGHAT and FQNNGV. Drawing the rest from reference TRBV11-2 and TRBJ2-5, the complete variable domain is EAGVAQSPRYKIIEKRQSVAFWCNPISGHATLYWYQQILGQGPKLLIQFQNNGVVDDSQLPKDRFSAERLKGVDSTLKIQPAKLEDSAVYLCASSSRPFAETQYFGPGTRLLVL.